This is a list of T cell receptor beta chains from one sample in a study of cytomegalovirus exposure and HLA in healthy donors. Sequencing was performed with immunoSEQ multiplex PCR; in TCRdb, only in-frame clones are kept and a portion is missing. The sample contains about 170,000 clones, approximately 59% of which appear only once. Sequencing was performed on PBMCs. Source of these receptors: a man aged 35 to 55 in good health and CMV-seronegative. Each CDR3 is given with its conserved first and last residue. Each record gives: D gene, V gene, J gene, clone size, CDR3 DNA, CDR3 protein. The D gene is left open where the match is weak. Some rows have no size entry. The others give once, few or many, or a class for an expanded clone.

NA	TRBV19	TRBJ1-5	NA	TGTGCCAGTAGTTGGACAGTCGATCAGCCCCAGCATTTT	CASSWTVDQPQHF
TRBD2	TRBV7-2	TRBJ2-2	NA	TGTGCCAGCAGCCCGGGACTAGCGGGGGGGCTAAACATGTTTTTT	CASSPGLAGGLNMFF
TRBD1	TRBV2	TRBJ2-7	few	TGTGCCAGCAGTTACCCGGGACAGGGTAGATACGAGCAGTACTTC	CASSYPGQGRYEQYF
NA	TRBV27	TRBJ1-2	few	TGTGCCAGCAGTTACTCGGCAGGCGGCTACACCTTC	CASSYSAGGYTF
TRBD1	TRBV28	TRBJ2-5	NA	TGTGCCAGCAGATACTACAGGGGGCAGAGCGAAGAGACCCAGTACTTC	CASRYYRGQSEETQYF
NA	TRBV5-4	TRBJ2-7	NA	TGTGCCAGCAGCTCAGACAGTTCCTACGAGCAGTACTTC	CASSSDSSYEQYF
TRBD1	TRBV11-2	TRBJ2-5	NA	TGTGCCAGCAGCCCCTTACCCACAGGGGCGCAAGAGACCCAGTACTTC	CASSPLPTGAQETQYF
NA	TRBV9	TRBJ2-2	many	TGTGCCAGCAGCGTAGTGTCGGGAGTCCCCGGGGAGCTGTTTTTT	CASSVVSGVPGELFF
NA	TRBV5-4	TRBJ1-1	NA	TGTGCCAGCAGCTTTAGTACAGGGCGGAACACTGAAGCTTTCTTT	CASSFSTGRNTEAFF
TRBD1	TRBV5-1	TRBJ1-2	NA	TGCGCCAGCATCGTCGACCCGGGACAGCTTAACTATGGCTACACCTTC	CASIVDPGQLNYGYTF
TRBD2	TRBV28	TRBJ2-7	NA	TGTGCCAGCAGTTTCGGTGGGGGGGAAATCTACGAGCAGTACTTC	CASSFGGGEIYEQYF
TRBD1	TRBV6-5	TRBJ1-6	NA	TGTGCCAGCAGACCTCGACAGGGTTCACCCCTCCACTTT	CASRPRQGSPLHF
TRBD2	TRBV9	TRBJ2-7	NA	TGTGCCAGCAGCGTAGACCCCGGGACTAGCGCCTACGAGCAGTACTTC	CASSVDPGTSAYEQYF
NA	TRBV2	TRBJ1-2	NA	TGTGCCAGCAGTCTCAAGAACATCTATGGCTACACCTTC	CASSLKNIYGYTF
NA	TRBV7-3	TRBJ2-2	NA	TGTGCCAGCAGCCAAAATCAGGTCCGAAACACCGGGGAGCTGTTTTTT	CASSQNQVRNTGELFF
TRBD2	TRBV11-3	TRBJ2-5	NA	TGTGCCAGCAGCTTGAGGCGGGGGGGTGATGAGACCCAGTACTTC	CASSLRRGGDETQYF
NA	TRBV19	TRBJ2-1	NA	TGTGCCAGTAGTATAGGAAACCAGAATGAGCAGTTCTTC	CASSIGNQNEQFF
NA	TRBV4-1	TRBJ2-7	NA	TGCGCCAGCAGCCAAGTGGGAGTATACGAGCAGTACTTC	CASSQVGVYEQYF
TRBD1	TRBV27	TRBJ2-3	few	TGTGCCAGCAGCCGGACAGGGGTTTTAGATACGCAGTATTTT	CASSRTGVLDTQYF
NA	TRBV1	TRBJ2-3	few	TGCACCAGCAGCCAAAGCTCTTGCCAGGCAGATACGCAGTATTTT	CTSSQSSCQADTQYF
TRBD1	TRBV10-3	TRBJ2-4	NA	TGTGCCATCAGGGGACAGGTCAAAAACATTCAGTACTTC	CAIRGQVKNIQYF
TRBD1	TRBV7-8	TRBJ1-1	NA	TGTGCCAGCAGCTCAGTAGGGACAGACAACACTGAAGCTTTCTTT	CASSSVGTDNTEAFF
TRBD2	TRBV7-2	TRBJ2-3	few	TGTGCCAGCAGCTCCGGACTAGCGGGAGACACAGATACGCAGTATTTT	CASSSGLAGDTDTQYF